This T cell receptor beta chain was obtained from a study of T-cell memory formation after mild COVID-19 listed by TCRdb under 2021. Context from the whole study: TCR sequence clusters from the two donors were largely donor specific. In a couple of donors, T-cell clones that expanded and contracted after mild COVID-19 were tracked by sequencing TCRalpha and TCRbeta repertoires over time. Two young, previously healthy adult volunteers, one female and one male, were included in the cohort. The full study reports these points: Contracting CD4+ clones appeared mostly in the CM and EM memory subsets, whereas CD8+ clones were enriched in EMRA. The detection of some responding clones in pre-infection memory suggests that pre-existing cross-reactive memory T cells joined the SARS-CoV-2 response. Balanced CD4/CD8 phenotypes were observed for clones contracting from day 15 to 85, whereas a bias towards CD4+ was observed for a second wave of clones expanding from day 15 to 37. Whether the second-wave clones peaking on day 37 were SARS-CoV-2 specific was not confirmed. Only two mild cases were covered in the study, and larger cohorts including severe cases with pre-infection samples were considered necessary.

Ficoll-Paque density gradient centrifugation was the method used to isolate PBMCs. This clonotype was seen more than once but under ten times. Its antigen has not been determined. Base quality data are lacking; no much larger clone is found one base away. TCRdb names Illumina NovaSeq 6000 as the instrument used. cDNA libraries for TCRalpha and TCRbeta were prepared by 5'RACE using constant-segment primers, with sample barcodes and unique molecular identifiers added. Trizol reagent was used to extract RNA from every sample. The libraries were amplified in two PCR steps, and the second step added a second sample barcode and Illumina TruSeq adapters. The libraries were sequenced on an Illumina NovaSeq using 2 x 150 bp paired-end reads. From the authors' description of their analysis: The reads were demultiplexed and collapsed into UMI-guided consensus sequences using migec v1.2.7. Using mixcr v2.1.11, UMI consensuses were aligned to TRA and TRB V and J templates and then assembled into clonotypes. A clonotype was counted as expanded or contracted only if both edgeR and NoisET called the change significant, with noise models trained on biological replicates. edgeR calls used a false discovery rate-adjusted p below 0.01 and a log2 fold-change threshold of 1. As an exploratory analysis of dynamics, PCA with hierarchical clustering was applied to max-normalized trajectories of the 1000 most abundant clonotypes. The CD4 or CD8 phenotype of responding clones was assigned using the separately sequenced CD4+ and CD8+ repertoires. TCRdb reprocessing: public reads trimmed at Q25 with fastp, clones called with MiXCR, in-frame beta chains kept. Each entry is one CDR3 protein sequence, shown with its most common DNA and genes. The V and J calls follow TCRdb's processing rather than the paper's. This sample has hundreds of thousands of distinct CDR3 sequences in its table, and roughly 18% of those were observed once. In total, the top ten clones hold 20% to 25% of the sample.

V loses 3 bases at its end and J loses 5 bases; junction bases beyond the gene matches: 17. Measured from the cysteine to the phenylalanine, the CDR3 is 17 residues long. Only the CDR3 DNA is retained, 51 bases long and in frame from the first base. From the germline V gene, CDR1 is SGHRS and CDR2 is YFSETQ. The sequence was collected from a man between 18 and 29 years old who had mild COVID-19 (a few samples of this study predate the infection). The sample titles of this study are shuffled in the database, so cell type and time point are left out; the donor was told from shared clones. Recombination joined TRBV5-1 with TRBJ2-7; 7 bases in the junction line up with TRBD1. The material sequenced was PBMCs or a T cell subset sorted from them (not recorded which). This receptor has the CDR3 CASSSRTGFPLYDEQYF. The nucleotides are TGCGCCAGCAGCTCTCGGACAGGTTTCCCTCTCTACGACGAGCAGTACTTC.